This entry concerns a single TCR beta chain. What it binds is unknown. The V end was cut by 5 bases, the J end by 5 bases, with 18 bases between. The CDR3 extends over 15 amino acids. Germline V CDR1 and CDR2: SGHVS, FNYEAQ. This sample is drawn from a study of blood T cells in healthy people across ages. The second PCR ran about 6 to 12 cycles with a sample-barcoded 5' primer and J-beta primers. A single record per CDR3 protein comes from TCRdb applying MiXCR to the 5' RACE reads. The sample records roughly 1,700,000 distinct CDR3 sequences, 28% being singletons. General study findings and limits: Long-lived and aged donors differed, with more naive CD4+ cells and higher diversity in the long-lived.

This chain connects TRBV7-6 to TRBJ1-2; D possibly corresponds to TRBD1 (5 bases). The sequence was obtained from a woman aged 25 to 39 in good health. Sequenced: blood. The CDR3 DNA sequence: TGTGCCAGCAGCCTAACTGGGGGGGGGGAATATGGCTACACCTTC. This codes for CASSLTGGGEYGYTF.